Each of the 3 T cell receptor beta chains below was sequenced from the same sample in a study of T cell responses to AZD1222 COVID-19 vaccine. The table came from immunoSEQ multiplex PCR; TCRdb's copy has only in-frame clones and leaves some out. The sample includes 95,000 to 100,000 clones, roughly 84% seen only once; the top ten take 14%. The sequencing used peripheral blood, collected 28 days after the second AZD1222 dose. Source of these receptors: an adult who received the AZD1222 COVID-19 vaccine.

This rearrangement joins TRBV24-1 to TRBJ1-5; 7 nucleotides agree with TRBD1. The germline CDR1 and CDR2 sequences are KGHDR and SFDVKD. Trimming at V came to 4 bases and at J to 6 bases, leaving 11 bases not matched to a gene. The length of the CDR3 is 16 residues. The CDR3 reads CATSDHRQGPVQPQHF. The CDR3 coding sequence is TGTGCCACCAGTGACCACCGACAGGGCCCGGTTCAGCCCCAGCATTTT.

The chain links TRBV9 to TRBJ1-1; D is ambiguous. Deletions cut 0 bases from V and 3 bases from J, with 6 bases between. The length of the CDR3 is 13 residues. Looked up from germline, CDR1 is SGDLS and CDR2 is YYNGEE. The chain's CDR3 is CASSVVGDTEAFF. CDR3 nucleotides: TGTGCCAGCAGCGTAGTCGGGGACACTGAAGCTTTCTTT.

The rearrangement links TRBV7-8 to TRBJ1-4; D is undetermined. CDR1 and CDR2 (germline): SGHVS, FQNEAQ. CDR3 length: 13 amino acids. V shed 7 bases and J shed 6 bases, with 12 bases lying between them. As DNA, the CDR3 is TGTGCCAGCAACCCCAGCGGTTATGAAAAACTGTTTTTT. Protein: CASNPSGYEKLFF.